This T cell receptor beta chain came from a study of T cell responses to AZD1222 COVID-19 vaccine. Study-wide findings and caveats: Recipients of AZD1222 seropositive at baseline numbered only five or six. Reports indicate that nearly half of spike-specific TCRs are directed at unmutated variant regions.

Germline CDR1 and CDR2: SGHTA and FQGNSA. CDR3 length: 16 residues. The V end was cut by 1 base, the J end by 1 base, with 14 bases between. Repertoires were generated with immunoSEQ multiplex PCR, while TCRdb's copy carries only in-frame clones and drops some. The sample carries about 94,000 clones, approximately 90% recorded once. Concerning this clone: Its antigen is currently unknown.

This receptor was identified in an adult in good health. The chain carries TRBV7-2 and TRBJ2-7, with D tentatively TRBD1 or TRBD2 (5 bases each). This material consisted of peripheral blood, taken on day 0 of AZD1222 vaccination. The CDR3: CASSLDLGAGSYEQYF. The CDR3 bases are TGTGCCAGCAGCTTAGATCTCGGGGCAGGGTCCTACGAGCAGTACTTC.